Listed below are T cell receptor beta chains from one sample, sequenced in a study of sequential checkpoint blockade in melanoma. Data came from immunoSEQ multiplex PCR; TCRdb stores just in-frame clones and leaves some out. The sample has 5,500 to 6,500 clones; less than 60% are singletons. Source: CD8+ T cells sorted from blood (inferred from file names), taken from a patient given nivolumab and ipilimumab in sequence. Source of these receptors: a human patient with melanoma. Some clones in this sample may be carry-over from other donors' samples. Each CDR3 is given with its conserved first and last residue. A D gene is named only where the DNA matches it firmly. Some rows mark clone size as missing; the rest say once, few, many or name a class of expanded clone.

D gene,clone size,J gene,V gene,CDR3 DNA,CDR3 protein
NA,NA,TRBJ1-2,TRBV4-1,TGCGCCAGCAGCCAAGTGGGGGAGGCTGGCTACACCTTC,CASSQVGEAGYTF
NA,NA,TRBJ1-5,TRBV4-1,TGCGCCAGCAGCCAAGTGCAAGGGAGTCAGCCCCAGCATTTT,CASSQVQGSQPQHF
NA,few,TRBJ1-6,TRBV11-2,TGTGCCAGCAGCTTAGGTGTAGGGGCCGATTCACCCCTCCACTTT,CASSLGVGADSPLHF
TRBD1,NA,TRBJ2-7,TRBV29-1,TGCAGCGTTGAATGGGGACAGTCCACCTACGAGCAGTACTTC,CSVEWGQSTYEQYF
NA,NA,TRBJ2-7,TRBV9,TGTGCCAGCAGCCAAGGAGGGACCACCTACGAGCAGTACTTC,CASSQGGTTYEQYF
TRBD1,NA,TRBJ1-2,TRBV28,TGTGCCAGCAGCGAGACAGGGGGCCCACCGTATGGCTACACCTTC,CASSETGGPPYGYTF
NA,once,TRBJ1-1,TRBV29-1,TGCAGCGTTGAAGGAGGGACTGCCCTTAAGGTAGCTTTCTTT,CSVEGGTALKVAFF
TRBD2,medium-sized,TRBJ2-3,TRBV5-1,TGCGCCAGCAGGGAGCTCAGCGGGGGATACACAGATACGCAGTATTTT,CASRELSGGYTDTQYF
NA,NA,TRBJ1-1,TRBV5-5,TGTGCCAGCAGCTTTGGACAAAATGAAGCTTTCTTT,CASSFGQNEAFF
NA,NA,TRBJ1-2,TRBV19,TGTGCCAGTAGTATCCAGGGCCGCTATGGCTACACCTTC,CASSIQGRYGYTF
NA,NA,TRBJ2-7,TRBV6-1,TGTGCCAGCAGTGATCCGGGGGAGCAGTACTTC,CASSDPGEQYF
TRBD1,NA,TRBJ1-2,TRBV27,TGTGCCAGCAGTTTATCAAGGACAGGGGGTGGTGGTGGCTACACCTTC,CASSLSRTGGGGGYTF
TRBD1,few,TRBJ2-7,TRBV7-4,TGTGCCAGCAGCGTGACAGGGGGCTCCTACGAGCAGTACTTC,CASSVTGGSYEQYF
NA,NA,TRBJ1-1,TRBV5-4,TGTGCCAGCACGGGGATCGGCACTGAAGCTTTCTTT,CASTGIGTEAFF
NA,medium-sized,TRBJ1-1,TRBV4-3,TGCGCCAGCAGCCAAGATGCGCCAGGGGCGTTTTCACCGTGGACTGAAGCTTTCTTT,CASSQDAPGAFSPWTEAFF
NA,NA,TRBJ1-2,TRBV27,TGTGCCAGCAGTTCGGACAGCTATGGCTACACCTTC,CASSSDSYGYTF